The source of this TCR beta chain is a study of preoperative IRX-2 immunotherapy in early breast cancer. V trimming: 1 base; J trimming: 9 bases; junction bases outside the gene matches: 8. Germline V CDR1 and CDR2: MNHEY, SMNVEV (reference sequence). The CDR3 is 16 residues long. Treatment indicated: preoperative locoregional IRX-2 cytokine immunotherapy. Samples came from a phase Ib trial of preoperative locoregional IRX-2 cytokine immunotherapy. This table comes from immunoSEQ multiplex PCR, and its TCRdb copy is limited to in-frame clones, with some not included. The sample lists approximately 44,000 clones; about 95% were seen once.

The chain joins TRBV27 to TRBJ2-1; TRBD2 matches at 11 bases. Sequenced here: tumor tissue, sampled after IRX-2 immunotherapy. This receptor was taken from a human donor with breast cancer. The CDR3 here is CASSLYDTSGRREQFF. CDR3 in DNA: TGTGCCAGCAGTTTATATGACACTAGCGGGAGACGTGAGCAGTTCTTC.